The clone carrying this T cell receptor (beta chain) was observed a handful of times. Its antigen is not identified. Trimming left V 8 bases short and J 4 bases short, with 15 bases between. CDR3 size: 13 residues. This record comes from a study of identical twins' blood T cells. Study results and limitations: Shared CDR3 clonotype counts between two donors mainly tracked the product of their cloneset sizes, twins included.

TCRdb reprocessed the 5' RACE reads with MiXCR, giving one entry per CDR3 protein. The data contain hundreds of thousands of distinct CDR3 sequences, over 25% of them singletons. The rearrangement links TRBV12-3 or TRBV12-4 to TRBJ2-7, with D hard to call. The sample was PBMCs. This receptor was taken from a woman aged 18 to 55 in good health. CDR3 coding DNA: TGTGCCAGCCGTCAGACGGACCAGTACGAGCAGTACTTC. Translated, it gives CASRQTDQYEQYF.